Each of the 13 T cell receptor beta chains below was sequenced from the same sample in a study of blood T cells in healthy people across ages (dated by TCRdb to the mid-2010s). The library was obtained by 5' RACE. Sequencing instrument: Illumina HiSeq 2500. A second roughly 7 to 11 cycle PCR used a sample-barcoded 5' primer and a J-beta primer mix. TCRdb trimmed the raw reads at Q25, called clones with MiXCR and kept productive beta chains. Each CDR3 protein appears once, grouped with its most common genes and DNA. Counted in this sample were some 790,000 distinct CDR3 sequences; under 30% of them appeared once. The top ten clonotypes cover roughly a sixth of the sample. Source material: blood. The receptors stem from an elderly woman in good health.

Many counts were recorded for this clonotype. The genes are TRBV7-2 and TRBJ2-3, with 12 bases identical to TRBD2. Germline lookup yields CDR1 SGHTA and CDR2 FQGNSA. With V trimmed by 1 base and J by 0 bases, 8 bases remained unmatched. The CDR3 consists of 19 residues. The DNA for the CDR3 is TGTGCCAGCAGCTTAGTAAGGCTAGCGGGGGGGTCTAGCACAGATACGCAGTATTTT. Its protein is CASSLVRLAGGSSTDTQYF.

The chain couples TRBV6-5 to TRBJ2-5; D might be TRBD1 (5 bases). The CDR3 consists of 15 residues. Germline CDR1 MNHEY, CDR2 SVGAGI. The V and J ends lost 7 bases and 1 base respectively, with 16 bases between them. The CDR3 DNA reads TGTGCCAGCAACTACTCGAGGACACTCCAAGAGACCCAGTACTTC. This encodes CASNYSRTLQETQYF.

Comments on this clonotype: A read error may explain this, as a much larger clone is one base away. This rearrangement joins TRBV5-1 to TRBJ2-7; D remains ambiguous. CDR3 length equals 13 residues. Trimming cost V 4 bases and J 7 bases, with 15 bases left between them. Germline V gene data show CDR1 as SGHRS and CDR2 as YFSETQ. CDR3 in amino acids: CASSTDAFGEQYF. The CDR3 nucleotides are TGCGCCAGCAGCACGGACGCATTCGGGGAGCAGTACTTC.

In this sample, this clonotype turned up many times. Being one base from a much bigger clone, this may be a read error. This chain links TRBV20-1 with TRBJ2-1; D call uncertain. This CDR3 contains 14 residues. V was clipped by 0 bases and J by 7 bases, with 13 bases between them. The germline V gene has CDR1 DFQATT and CDR2 SNEGSKA (reference sequence). CDR3 bases: TGCAGTGCTAGAGACCCCCGACGGAGTAATGAGCAGTTCTTC. Residues: CSARDPRRSNEQFF.

This clonotype was detected a few times. The rearrangement links TRBV27 to TRBJ1-1; 8 positions agree with TRBD1. This CDR3 spans 15 amino acids. Germline CDR1 and CDR2: MNHEY and SMNVEV (reference sequence). The trim removed 6 bases at V and 1 base at J, leaving 7 bases unmatched. CDR3 coding DNA: TGTGCCAGCAGCAAACAGGGGGGCGCGAACACTGAAGCTTTCTTT. Translation gives CASSKQGGANTEAFF.

This clonotype was picked up many times. The chain combines TRBV29-1 with TRBJ1-2; TRBD1 might be the D (5 bases). Trimming left V 6 bases short and J 8 bases short, with 13 bases between. CDR1 is SQVTM, CDR2 ANQGSEA, per germline. The CDR3 is made up of 11 amino acids. CDR3 sequence reads: CSVDKGYGYTF. In DNA, the CDR3 is TGCAGCGTCGATAAGGGGTACGGCTACACCTTC.

This clonotype was recorded a few times. DNA for the CDR3: TGTGCCAGCAGTTTTAATGGAGGACGACAGAGAAACTACGAGCAGTACTTC. Amino acid sequence: CASSFNGGRQRNYEQYF. The chain recombines TRBV27 with TRBJ2-5; D possibly uses TRBD1 or TRBD2 (5 bases each). The J call could be wrong; TRBJ2-7 is a better fit for the DNA end. The CDR3 totals 17 residues. Germline V CDR1 and CDR2: MNHEY, SMNVEV (reference sequence).

This clonotype showed up just a few times. The V gene is TRBV4-3, the J gene TRBJ1-6; the D is unclear. The CDR3 spans 13 residues. The germline gives CDR1 LGHNA, CDR2 YSLEER. Trimming removed 2 bases at V and 1 base at J, with 0 bases between. The CDR3, as DNA: TGCGCCAGCAGCCAATCCTATAATTCACCCCTCCACTTT. Translating gives CASSQSYNSPLHF.

This clonotype was observed a few times. The V call is TRBV20-1, the J call TRBJ1-1; TRBD1 might be the D (6 bases). CDR1 is DFQATT, CDR2 SNEGSKA, per germline (reference sequence). The CDR3 is 13 residues long. V lost 2 bases and J 3 bases, leaving 10 bases between the germline ends. The CDR3 DNA follows: TGCAGTGCTAGAAGGGGGACTCACACTGAAGCTTTCTTT. It translates to CSARRGTHTEAFF.

This clonotype was seen many times. The V call is TRBV6-2 or TRBV6-3, the J call TRBJ2-3; D remains unclear. V lost 7 bases and J lost 2, with 13 bases in between. Germline V gene sequence: CDR1 MNHEY, CDR2 SVGEGT. CDR3 length equals 14 residues. The CDR3 DNA sequence: TGTGCCAGCACCAGCAGGCGTCCCACAGATACGCAGTATTTT. Translating gives CASTSRRPTDTQYF.

The CDR3 region has the DNA TGCGCCAGCAGCTTGCGGACTAGCCACAATGAGCAGTTCTTC. Its protein is CASSLRTSHNEQFF. The chain employs TRBV5-1 and TRBJ2-1; 8 bases agree with TRBD2. The V gene end was trimmed by 1 base and the J gene end by 5 bases; junction bases not matched to a gene: 2. CDR1 is SGHRS, CDR2 YFSETQ, per germline. The CDR3 extends over 14 amino acids.

This rearrangement joins TRBV3-1 to TRBJ1-2; D gene unclear. Germline assignment: CDR1 LGHDT and CDR2 YNNKEL (reference sequence). Trimming stripped 1 base from V and 8 bases from J, with 11 bases between. The CDR3 runs 13 residues. The CDR3 here is CASSQGETSGYTF. The CDR3 nucleotides read TGTGCCAGCAGCCAAGGGGAGACGTCGGGCTACACCTTC.

The gene calls are TRBV24-1 and TRBJ2-3; 10 nucleotides agree with TRBD1. This CDR3 spans 16 amino acids. With V trimmed by 4 bases and J by 3 bases, 6 bases remained unmatched. Germline CDR1 KGHDR, CDR2 SFDVKD. The CDR3 bases are TGTGCCACCAGTGACCCGGGACAGGGGAAGACAGATACGCAGTATTTT. Encoded protein: CATSDPGQGKTDTQYF.